The 12 T cell receptor beta chains below were found in one sample sequenced in a study of patients and donors after allogeneic stem cell transplantation. Via MiXCR, TCRdb re-called the RT-PCR reads, giving one row per CDR3 protein. In the table there are 90,000 to 120,000 distinct CDR3 sequences, approximately 40% of which are singletons. The material sequenced was blood, either unsorted or a sorted T cell fraction (not recorded which). Every receptor here comes from a human donor who was either an allogeneic HSCT recipient or a stem cell or donor lymphocyte infusion donor (not recorded which). It is not recorded whose cells these are; they may come from a transplant donor.

This sequence joins TRBV12-3 or TRBV12-4 and TRBJ2-5; D is undetermined. The ends were cut back, 6 bases at V and 1 base at J, with 9 bases in the middle. The CDR3 runs 13 residues. As DNA, the CDR3 is TGTGCCAGCAGAGGGATCCTCCAAGAGACCCAGTACTTC. It encodes CASRGILQETQYF.

The rearrangement joins TRBV12-3 or TRBV12-4 to TRBJ1-2; tentatively, D is TRBD1 (6 bases). This CDR3 comprises 15 residues. Trimming took 2 bases from V and 4 from J, leaving 14 bases between them. As DNA, the CDR3 is TGTGCCAGCAGTTTACGTCCGGGAGGGGGCTATGGCTACACCTTC. Translation: CASSLRPGGGYGYTF.

The V and J genes are TRBV29-1 and TRBJ2-1, with D perhaps TRBD1 or TRBD2 (5 bases each). The germline V gene encodes CDR1 SQVTM and CDR2 ANQGSEA. V was pared by 7 bases and J by 3 bases, with 13 bases between. The CDR3 runs to 13 residues. The CDR3 coding sequence is TGCAGCGGGAGCCGGGACGGCTACAATGAGCAGTTCTTC. Translating gives CSGSRDGYNEQFF.

This clonotype has a single count. This sequence joins TRBV24-1 and TRBJ2-1; possibly TRBD2 for D (6 bases). The CDR3 spans 14 residues. Germline CDR1 reads KGHDR; CDR2 reads SFDVKD. Trimming removed 4 bases at V and 5 bases at J, with 11 bases between. The CDR3 region is CATSDGGGNNEQFF. The CDR3 DNA reads TGTGCCACCAGTGACGGAGGCGGGAACAATGAGCAGTTCTTC.

This clonotype showed up just a few times. J is TRBJ1-1 and V is TRBV6-2 or TRBV6-3; 9 positions match TRBD1. V lost 4 bases, J lost 1 base, and 1 base stayed unmatched. Germline V gene lookup returns CDR1 MNHEY and CDR2 SVGEGT. The CDR3 runs to 14 residues. For the CDR3, the DNA is TGTGCCAGCAGTTTACAGGGGGCGAACACTGAAGCTTTCTTT. Residues: CASSLQGANTEAFF.

DNA for the CDR3: TGTGCCAGCTCACCACGGACAGCAACAACTAATGAAAAACTGTTTTTT. This codes for CASSPRTATTNEKLFF. The chain is built from TRBV18 and TRBJ1-4; maybe TRBD1 (6 bases). CDR3 length equals 16 residues. Trimming shortened V by 1 base and J by 0 bases, and 9 bases separated the two germline ends. Germline V gene sequence: CDR1 KGHSH, CDR2 LQKENI.

This clonotype was counted a few times. The chain is built from TRBV5-1 and TRBJ1-4; no definite D call. Per the germline V gene, CDR1 is SGHRS and CDR2 is YFSETQ. The CDR3 is made up of 13 amino acids. The ends were cut back, 4 bases at V and 5 bases at J, with 9 bases in the middle. The CDR3 bases are TGCGCCAGCAGCAAGTACAGCAATGAAAAACTGTTTTTT. Its protein product is CASSKYSNEKLFF.

This clonotype came up once. The chain couples TRBV12-3 or TRBV12-4 to TRBJ2-7; 9 positions agree with TRBD2. Trimming removed 5 bases from V and 13 bases from J; junction bases left unmatched: 15. The CDR3 has 14 amino acids. This CDR3 reads CASSHRLAVDFSYF. CDR3 sequence (DNA): TGTGCCAGCAGTCACAGACTAGCGGTTGATTTCAGCTACTTC.

This chain links TRBV30 with TRBJ1-1; D unresolved. V was clipped by 8 bases and J by 0 bases, with 10 bases between them. Germline CDR1 and CDR2: GTSNPN and SVGIG (reference sequence). This CDR3 is 12 amino acids long. CDR3 region: CAGWFMNTEAFF. The CDR3 bases are TGTGCCGGATGGTTCATGAACACTGAAGCTTTCTTT.

This clonotype was recorded many times. The chain has TRBV24-1 and TRBJ2-3; D is ambiguous. The CDR3 is 12 amino acids. The germline V gene has CDR1 KGHDR and CDR2 SFDVKD. The V and J ends lost 6 bases and 1 base respectively, with 4 bases between them. CDR3 sequence (DNA): TGTGCCACCAGTACAGGCACAGATACGCAGTATTTT. Its protein is CATSTGTDTQYF.

A word on this clonotype: Relative to the germline gene, one junction end is altered; a read error may explain this. The J gene is TRBJ2-4, the V gene TRBV5-8, with TRBD2 matching over 9 bases. Germline CDR1 reads SGHTS; CDR2 reads YDEGEE. CDR3 length: 11 residues. CDR3 in DNA: TGTGCCAGCAGCTTGGTAAGGACTAGCGACTTC. Its protein product is CASSLVRTSDF. The full variable domain, rest sourced from reference TRBV5-8 and TRBJ2-4, is EAGVTQSPTHLIKTRGQQATLRCSPISGHTSVYWYQQALGLGLQFLLWYDEGEERNRGNFPPRFSGRQFPNYSSELNVNALELEDSALYLCASSLVRTSDFGAGTRLSVL.

The V call is TRBV7-2, the J call TRBJ1-5, with TRBD1 identical over 10 bases. J lost 6 bases, V lost 4 bases, and 6 bases had no gene match. CDR1 and CDR2 (germline): SGHTA, FQGNSA. This CDR3 has 15 amino acids. CDR3 nucleotide sequence: TGTGCCAGCAGCTCCGACAGGGGGCGGTTTCAGCCCCAGCATTTT. This translates into CASSSDRGRFQPQHF.